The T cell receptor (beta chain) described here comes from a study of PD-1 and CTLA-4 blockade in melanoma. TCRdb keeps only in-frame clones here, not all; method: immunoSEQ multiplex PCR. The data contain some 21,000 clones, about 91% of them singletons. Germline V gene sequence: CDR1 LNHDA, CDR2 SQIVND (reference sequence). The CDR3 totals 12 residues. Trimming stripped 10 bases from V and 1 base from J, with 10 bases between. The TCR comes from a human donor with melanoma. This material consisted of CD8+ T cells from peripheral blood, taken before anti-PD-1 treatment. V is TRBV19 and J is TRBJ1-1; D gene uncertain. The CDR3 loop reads CATVWGNTEAFF. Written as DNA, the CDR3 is TGTGCCACCGTATGGGGGAACACTGAAGCTTTCTTT.